The T cell receptor beta chain described here comes from a study of CD8 T cells in ankylosing spondylitis. Study-wide results and limits: Made up of fewer than 10 highly homologous variants, a TCR beta motif appeared characteristic of ankylosing spondylitis blood. It was reported that disease-linked clones were significantly enriched in matched ankylosing spondylitis synovial fluid.

Construction of TCR beta libraries was performed using quantitative 5'-RACE with molecular barcodes. One entry per CDR3 protein, called by TCRdb with MiXCR from the 5' RACE reads. The data show 250,000 to 350,000 distinct CDR3 sequences, less than 25% seen once. This clonotype was observed at least ten times. The target antigen is unknown. Sequencing was done on a sample of blood, either unsorted or a sorted T cell fraction (not recorded which). This clonotype was obtained from a female donor with ankylosing spondylitis or in good health (not recorded which).

The DNA of the CDR3 is TGTGCCACGATGAGGGGAACGAACACTGAAGCTTTCTTT. Protein product: CATMRGTNTEAFF. This chain joins TRBV6-1 and TRBJ1-1; tentative D call: TRBD1 (5 bases). Germline CDR1 is MNHNS and CDR2 is SASEGT. There are 13 residues in the CDR3. The germline V and J ends were trimmed by 10 bases and 1 base, with 13 bases remaining between them.